Following are 12 T cell receptor beta chains from one sample sequenced in a study of breast tumors, draining lymph nodes, adjacent tissues (dated by TCRdb to 2015 to 2016). The axillary draining lymph nodes of breast cancer patients were the source of the lymph node samples. Libraries were constructed by multiplex PCR. The instrument given in TCRdb is Illumina HiSeq 2000. The public reads were run again by TCRdb, first through fastp at Q25 and then through MiXCR, and only productive beta chains were kept. Rows are combined by CDR3 protein, so each entry shows the most common genes and DNA. This sample gives around 140,000 distinct CDR3 sequences in total; about 33% of them show up just once. The ten largest clones add up to 2.3% of the sample. Sequencing used axillary lymph node tissue. The source is a female donor with breast cancer. Some clones in this sample may be carry-over from other donors' samples.

With respect to this clonotype: A much larger clone differs from this one at a single base, so this may be a read error. The chain couples TRBV6-2 or TRBV6-3 to TRBJ1-2, with D tentatively TRBD1 (5 bases). CDR3 length: 13 residues. From germline, CDR1 is MNHEY and CDR2 SVGEGT. Trimming took 6 bases from V and 2 from J, leaving 10 bases between them. The chain's CDR3 is CASSQTENYGYTF. CDR3 coding DNA: TGTGCCAGCAGCCAGACAGAGAACTATGGCTACACCTTC.

V is TRBV7-9 and J is TRBJ2-1; D possibly uses TRBD1 or TRBD2 (6 bases each). The CDR3 runs 15 residues. V was trimmed by 6 bases and J by 8 bases, leaving 20 bases between them. Germline-derived CDR1 and CDR2 are SEHNR and FQNEAQ (reference sequence). CDR3 sequence reads: CASSPPRTAGYEQFF. In DNA form, the CDR3 reads TGTGCCAGCAGTCCCCCCCGGACAGCGGGCTATGAGCAGTTCTTC.

The sample holds many counts of this clonotype. The gene calls are TRBV15 and TRBJ1-5, with D perhaps matching TRBD1 (5 bases). The length of the CDR3 is 14 residues. Germline CDR1 reads LNHNV; CDR2 reads YYDKDF (reference sequence). V was trimmed by 0 bases and J by 9 bases, leaving 12 bases between them. CDR3: CATSREGASMPQHF. CDR3 DNA: TGTGCCACCAGCAGAGAAGGGGCCTCGATGCCCCAGCATTTT.

This clonotype was detected many times. This rearrangement joins TRBV10-3 to TRBJ1-1; 9 bases agree with TRBD1. V gave up 6 bases and J gave up 0 bases; unmatched junction bases: 5. The V gene's germline CDR1 is ENHRY and CDR2 SYGVKD. The CDR3 extends over 15 amino acids. Written as DNA, the CDR3 is TGTGCCATCAGCACGAGACAGGGGGTGAACACTGAAGCTTTCTTT. It is translated as CAISTRQGVNTEAFF.

In its sample, this clonotype was seen many times. The J gene is TRBJ2-3, the V gene TRBV7-3, with TRBD2 matching 11 bases. CDR1 and CDR2 from the germline V gene are SGHTA and FQGTGA. Trimming took 5 bases from V and 5 from J; bases not matched to a gene: 6. This CDR3 is 15 amino acids long. CDR3 in amino acids: CASSVSGGALDTQYF. The CDR3 DNA follows: TGTGCCAGCAGCGTTAGCGGGGGGGCGTTAGATACGCAGTATTTT. Supplemented by reference TRBV7-3 and TRBJ2-3, the full variable domain reads GAGVSQTPSNKVTEKGKYVELRCDPISGHTALYWYRQSLGQGPEFLIYFQGTGAADDSGLPNDRFFAVRPEGSVSTLKIQRTERGDSAVYLCASSVSGGALDTQYFGPGTRLTVL.

Points on this clonotype: A read error is possible here, since a much larger clone lies one base away. This rearrangement joins TRBV3-1 to TRBJ2-5, with D unclear. This CDR3 is built from 12 residues. Per the germline V gene, CDR1 is LGHDT and CDR2 is YNNKEL (reference sequence). This chain's CDR3 is CASRQKSETQHF. The CDR3 coding sequence is TGTGCCAGCAGGCAAAAATCGGAGACCCAGCACTTC.

The V call is TRBV2, the J call TRBJ2-5, with 7 bases that match TRBD2. The germline CDR1 and CDR2 sequences are SNHLY and FYNNEI. This CDR3 region has 14 residues. Unmatched junction bases numbered 6, after V lost 4 bases and J lost 4 bases. Written as DNA, the CDR3 is TGTGCCAGCAGTGTACAGCGGGGAGGAGAGACCCAGTACTTC. Translation: CASSVQRGGETQYF. Drawing the rest from reference TRBV2 and TRBJ2-5, the complete variable domain is EPEVTQTPSHQVTQMGQEVILRCVPISNHLYFYWYRQILGQKVEFLVSFYNNEISEKSEIFDDQFSVERPDGSNFTLKIRSTKLEDSAMYFCASSVQRGGETQYFGPGTRLLVL.

The chain is built from TRBV28 and TRBJ1-4; D is perhaps TRBD1 (6 bases). CDR3 length: 15 amino acids. V was pared by 1 base and J by 3 bases, with 9 bases between. Germline V gene sequence: CDR1 MDHEN, CDR2 SYDVKM. This chain's CDR3 is CASSLSRGANEKLFF. CDR3 sequence (DNA): TGTGCCAGCAGTTTATCGAGGGGGGCTAATGAAAAACTGTTTTTT.

This clonotype has ten or more counts. The rearrangement uses TRBV20-1 and TRBJ1-3; tentatively, D is TRBD1 (5 bases). The germline V and J ends were trimmed by 3 bases and 4 bases, with 16 bases remaining between them. Germline values: CDR1 DFQATT, CDR2 SNEGSKA (reference sequence). The CDR3 runs to 15 residues. The CDR3 is CSASSGLGVGNTIYF. CDR3 in DNA: TGCAGTGCTAGCTCGGGACTGGGGGTAGGAAACACCATATATTTT.

Ten or more counts support this clonotype. The chain uses TRBV12-3 or TRBV12-4 and TRBJ2-1, with unresolved D. The CDR3 runs 14 residues. V shed 3 bases and J shed 1 base, with 7 bases lying between them. The CDR3 sequence: CASSFIVSYNEQFF. The CDR3 DNA follows: TGTGCCAGCAGTTTCATAGTTTCCTACAATGAGCAGTTCTTC.

In this sample, this clonotype turned up many times. The V gene is TRBV4-2, the J gene TRBJ1-5; 7 nucleotides line up with TRBD1. The CDR3 is 17 amino acids. The trim removed 4 bases at V and 0 bases at J, leaving 9 bases unmatched. CDR1 LGHNA and CDR2 YNFKEQ come from the germline V gene. CDR3 nucleotides: TGTGCCAGCAGCCTTGAGGGGGCGGCTTATAGCAATCAGCCCCAGCATTTT. Amino acids: CASSLEGAAYSNQPQHF.

This chain links TRBV29-1 with TRBJ1-1; TRBD1 matches 7 bases. J lost 4 bases, V lost 6 bases, and 8 bases had no gene match. The V gene's germline CDR1 is SQVTM and CDR2 ANQGSEA. CDR3 length: 13 amino acids. This CDR3 is CSVGKGGSTEAFF. The CDR3 nucleotides read TGCAGCGTAGGTAAAGGGGGCTCCACTGAAGCTTTCTTT.